Listed here are 15 T cell receptor beta chains from one sample, sequenced in a study of OX40 agonist ivuxolimab in advanced cancers. Sequencing used immunoSEQ multiplex PCR; TCRdb keeps in-frame clones, though not all of them. In the table there are approximately 58,000 clones, 80% to 90% of which are singletons. Sample: CD4+ or CD8+ T cells sorted from blood, taken in a trial of the OX40 agonist ivuxolimab. These receptors came from an adult with an advanced solid tumor such as melanoma, head and neck, liver or kidney cancer.

The chain couples TRBV30 to TRBJ2-3; 8 nucleotides align to TRBD2. The CDR3 loop spans 14 amino acids. Per germline, CDR1 GTSNPN and CDR2 SVGIG (reference sequence). J was trimmed by 0 bases and V by 5 bases; bases with no gene match: 4. DNA of the CDR3: TGTGCCTGGGAATCTAGCGGGAGCACAGATACGCAGTATTTT. Translating gives CAWESSGSTDTQYF.

The chain has TRBV5-1 and TRBJ2-1; 13 positions match TRBD2. The CDR3 runs to 18 residues. The germline V gene encodes CDR1 SGHRS and CDR2 YFSETQ. V lost 4 bases and J lost 1; bases outside the gene matches: 8. CDR3 sequence: CASSAGLAGVQSYNEQFF. The CDR3 DNA reads as TGCGCCAGCAGCGCCGGACTAGCGGGAGTTCAATCCTACAATGAGCAGTTCTTC. Drawing the rest from reference TRBV5-1 and TRBJ2-1, the complete variable domain is KAGVTQTPRYLIKTRGQQVTLSCSPISGHRSVSWYQQTPGQGLQFLFEYFSETQRNKGNFPGRFSGRQFSNSRSEMNVSTLELGDSALYLCASSAGLAGVQSYNEQFFGPGTRLTVL.

The rearrangement joins TRBV5-1 to TRBJ1-3; D not resolved. CDR3 length equals 13 residues. V lost 4 bases and J lost 2, with 7 bases in between. The germline gives CDR1 SGHRS, CDR2 YFSETQ. Here the CDR3 DNA reads TGCGCCAGCAGCCTCGGGACTGGAAACACCATATATTTT. It encodes CASSLGTGNTIYF.

This chain joins TRBV6-1 and TRBJ2-4, with no clear D. The CDR3 is 16 residues long. Looked up from germline, CDR1 is MNHNS and CDR2 is SASEGT. With 2 bases removed from V and 0 bases from J, the gap between germline ends came to 11 bases. The CDR3 region is CASSEYNVKAKNIQYF. Here the CDR3 DNA reads TGTGCCAGCAGTGAATACAACGTGAAAGCCAAAAACATTCAGTACTTC.

With regard to this clone: This same CDR3 is encoded by further DNA sequences in the sample. The chain is built from TRBV5-1 and TRBJ2-1; 14 bases line up with TRBD2. The V gene's germline CDR1 is SGHRS and CDR2 YFSETQ. V lost 4 bases to trimming and J lost 7 bases; unmatched junction nucleotides: 4. The CDR3 loop spans 15 amino acids. The CDR3 spells CASSLGLAGVNEQFF. DNA of the CDR3: TGCGCCAGCAGCCTGGGACTAGCGGGAGTGAATGAGCAGTTCTTC.

Points on this clone: The junction differs from germline at one of its ends, possibly a read error. The V and J genes are TRBV19 and TRBJ1-2; the D is unclear. CDR3 length: 12 residues. CDR1 and CDR2 from the germline V gene are LNHDA and SQIVND (reference sequence). DNA of the CDR3: TGTGCCAGTAGTACAACAGTCTATAGCTACACCTTC. As protein: CASSTTVYSYTF.

This clone was counted once. The rearrangement uses TRBV7-8 and TRBJ2-1, with D perhaps being TRBD1 or TRBD2 (6 bases each). V was cut by 1 base and J by 0 bases, with 13 bases left in between. CDR1 SGHVS and CDR2 FQNEAQ come from the germline V gene. This CDR3 region has 17 residues. The CDR3 loop reads CASSLGGPGASYNEQFF. As DNA, the CDR3 is TGTGCCAGCAGCTTAGGGGGCCCGGGGGCCTCCTACAATGAGCAGTTCTTC.

V usage is TRBV19 and J usage is TRBJ1-1, with TRBD1 identical over 8 bases. The CDR3 covers 14 residues. Per germline, CDR1 LNHDA and CDR2 SQIVND (reference sequence). Trimming took 6 bases from V and 2 from J; bases not matched to a gene: 5. For the CDR3, the DNA is TGTGCCAGTAGGAACAGGGGGGATAACACTGAAGCTTTCTTT. Its translation: CASRNRGDNTEAFF.

Concerning this clone: A read error may produce the germline difference seen at one junction end. The same CDR3 also results from other DNA sequences found in this sample. The CDR3 here is CASSGRNEKLFF. The CDR3 DNA reads as TGTGCCAGCAGTGGGAGAAATGAAAAGCTGTTTTTT. The rearrangement joins TRBV28 to TRBJ1-4; D remains unclear. This CDR3 spans 12 amino acids. The germline V gene has CDR1 MDHEN and CDR2 SYDVKM.

In DNA, the CDR3 is TGTGCCAGCAGCCAGACAGGGACGAACTACGAGCAGTACTTC. As protein: CASSQTGTNYEQYF. This chain connects TRBV7-6 to TRBJ2-7; TRBD1 matches at 7 bases. The CDR3 loop spans 14 amino acids. CDR1 and CDR2 (germline): SGHVS, FNYEAQ. Germline trimming cut 5 bases from V and 3 bases from J; bases unmatched to any gene: 7.

J is TRBJ2-2 and V is TRBV9, with TRBD1 matching 9 bases. The CDR3 is made up of 15 amino acids. Trimming cost V 3 bases and J 3 bases; bases outside gene matches: 3. Germline V gene lookup returns CDR1 SGDLS and CDR2 YYNGEE. The CDR3 DNA is TGTGCCAGCAGCGACGACAGGGGGTACACCGGGGAGCTGTTTTTT. This codes for CASSDDRGYTGELFF.

The chain employs TRBV5-5 and TRBJ1-5, with D perhaps TRBD1 (6 bases). CDR3 length equals 14 residues. V lost 2 bases and J 1 base, leaving 7 bases between the germline ends. From germline, CDR1 is SGHKS and CDR2 YYEKEE (reference sequence). In nucleotides, the CDR3 is TGTGCCAGCAGCTTAGGACAGAGCAATCAGCCCCAGCATTTT. Protein sequence: CASSLGQSNQPQHF.

This clone has a single count. The chain combines TRBV28 with TRBJ1-2, with 7 nucleotides matching TRBD1. With V trimmed by 3 bases and J by 8 bases, 6 bases remained unmatched. CDR3 size: 13 residues. CDR1 MDHEN and CDR2 SYDVKM come from the germline V gene. CDR3: CASSFTGVYGYTF. CDR3 DNA sequence: TGTGCCAGCAGTTTCACAGGGGTGTACGGCTACACCTTC.

This clone was observed a single time. The chain combines TRBV29-1 with TRBJ2-7; the match to TRBD2 covers 10 bases. Germline V CDR1 and CDR2: SQVTM, ANQGSEA. This CDR3 contains 15 residues. V lost 0 bases to trimming and J lost 7 bases; unmatched junction nucleotides: 9. CDR3 region: CSVEDMASGSWEQYF. The DNA for the CDR3 is TGCAGCGTTGAAGATATGGCTAGCGGGAGTTGGGAGCAGTACTTC.

The chain combines TRBV15 with TRBJ2-1; weak D call: TRBD1 (5 bases). This CDR3 spans 17 amino acids. Trimming pared 2 bases from V and 4 bases from J, leaving 18 bases between. The germline gives CDR1 LNHNV, CDR2 YYDKDF (reference sequence). Here the CDR3 reads CATSRILAVGPYNEQFF. The DNA of the CDR3 is TGTGCCACCAGCAGAATATTAGCTGTGGGGCCTTACAATGAGCAGTTCTTC.